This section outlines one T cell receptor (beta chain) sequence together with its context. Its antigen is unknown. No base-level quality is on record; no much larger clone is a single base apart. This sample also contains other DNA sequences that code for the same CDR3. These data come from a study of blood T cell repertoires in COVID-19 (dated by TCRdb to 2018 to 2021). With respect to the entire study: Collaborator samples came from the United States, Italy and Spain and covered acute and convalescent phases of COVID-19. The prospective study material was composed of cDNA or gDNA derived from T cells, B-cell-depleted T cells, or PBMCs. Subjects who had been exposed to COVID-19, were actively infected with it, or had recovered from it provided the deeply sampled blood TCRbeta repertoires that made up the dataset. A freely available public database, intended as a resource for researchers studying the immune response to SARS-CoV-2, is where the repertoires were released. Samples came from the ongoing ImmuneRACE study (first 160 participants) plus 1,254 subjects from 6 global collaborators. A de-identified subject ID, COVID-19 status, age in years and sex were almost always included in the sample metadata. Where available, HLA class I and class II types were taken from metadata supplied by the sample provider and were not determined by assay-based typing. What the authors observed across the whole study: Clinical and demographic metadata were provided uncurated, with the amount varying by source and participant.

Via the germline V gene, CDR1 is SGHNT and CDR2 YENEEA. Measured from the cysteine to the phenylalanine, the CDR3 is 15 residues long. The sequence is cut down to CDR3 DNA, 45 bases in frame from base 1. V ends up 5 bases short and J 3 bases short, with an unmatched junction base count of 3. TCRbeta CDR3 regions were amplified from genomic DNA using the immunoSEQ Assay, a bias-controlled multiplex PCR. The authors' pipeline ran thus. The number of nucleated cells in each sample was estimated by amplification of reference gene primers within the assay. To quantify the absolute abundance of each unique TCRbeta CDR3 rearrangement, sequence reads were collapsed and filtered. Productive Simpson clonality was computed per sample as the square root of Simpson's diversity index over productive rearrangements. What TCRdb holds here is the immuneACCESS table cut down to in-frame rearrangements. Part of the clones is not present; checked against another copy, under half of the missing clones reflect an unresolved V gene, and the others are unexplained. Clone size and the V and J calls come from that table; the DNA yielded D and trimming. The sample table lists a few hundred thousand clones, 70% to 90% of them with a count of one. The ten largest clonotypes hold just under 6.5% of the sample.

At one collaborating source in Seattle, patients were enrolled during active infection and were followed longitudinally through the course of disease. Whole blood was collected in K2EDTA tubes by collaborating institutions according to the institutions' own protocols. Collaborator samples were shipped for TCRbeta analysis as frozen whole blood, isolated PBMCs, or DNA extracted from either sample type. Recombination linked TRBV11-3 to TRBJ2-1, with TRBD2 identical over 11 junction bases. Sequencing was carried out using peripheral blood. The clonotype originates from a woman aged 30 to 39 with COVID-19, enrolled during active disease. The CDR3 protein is CASSPGLAGYNEQFF. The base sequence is TGTGCCAGCAGCCCCGGACTAGCGGGCTACAATGAGCAGTTCTTC.